Shown below are 10 T cell receptor beta chains from a single sample sequenced in a study of tumor-infiltrating lymphocytes in localized non-small cell lung cancer. Clones were sequenced by immunoSEQ multiplex PCR, and TCRdb holds only the in-frame ones, with some missing. The data contain 20,000 to 30,000 clones, less than 70% of them singletons. Sequenced input: lung tumor tissue. The receptor source for this set is a human donor with non-small cell lung cancer.

This clone was observed a few times. The chain recombines TRBV7-2 with TRBJ1-1; D is unresolved. V was clipped by 6 bases and J by 10 bases, with 24 bases between them. Germline loops: CDR1 SGHTA, CDR2 FQGNSA. The CDR3 covers 15 residues. The CDR3 DNA follows: TGTGCCAGCAGTTTAAGGCCCCGGGAAACCGAGGGAGCTTTCTTT. Translated: CASSLRPRETEGAFF.

The chain links TRBV7-9 to TRBJ1-3; D gene ambiguous. V lost 3 bases and J lost 0, with 12 bases in between. The germline gives CDR1 SEHNR, CDR2 FQNEAQ (reference sequence). There are 16 residues in the CDR3. CDR3 nucleotide sequence: TGTGCCAGCAGCTTGATCACAGTCGGCTCTGGAAACACCATATATTTT. Translation gives CASSLITVGSGNTIYF.

The chain recombines TRBV5-4 with TRBJ2-7; 15 bases line up with TRBD2. The CDR3 spans 17 residues. J was trimmed by 4 bases and V by 0 bases; bases with no gene match: 5. The V gene's germline CDR1 is SGHNT and CDR2 YYREEE (reference sequence). CDR3 amino acids: CASSLGTSGRAGYEQYF. In DNA, the CDR3 is TGTGCCAGCAGCTTGGGGACTAGCGGGAGGGCCGGGTACGAGCAGTACTTC.

This clone was detected only a few times. The chain carries TRBV15 and TRBJ2-5; D remains unclear. Looked up from germline, CDR1 is LNHNV and CDR2 is YYDKDF (reference sequence). The CDR3 contains 15 residues. V lost 5 bases and J 5 bases, leaving 18 bases between the germline ends. The CDR3 DNA sequence: TGTGCCACCAGCCGCGGCGTACAAGGCCGGGAGACCCAGTACTTC. Translated, it gives CATSRGVQGRETQYF.

The sample holds one count of this clone. This rearrangement joins TRBV14 to TRBJ2-1; 7 bases align to TRBD2. CDR3 length: 16 residues. The germline V gene encodes CDR1 SGHDN and CDR2 FVKESK. Germline trimming cut 3 bases from V and 1 base from J; bases unmatched to any gene: 6. CDR3 region: CASSQGSGESYNEQFF. DNA of the CDR3: TGTGCCAGCAGCCAGGGAAGCGGGGAATCCTACAATGAGCAGTTCTTC. Full variable domain (remainder filled in from reference TRBV14 and TRBJ2-1): EAGVTQFPSHSVIEKGQTVTLRCDPISGHDNLYWYRRVMGKEIKFLLHFVKESKQDESGMPNNRFLAERTGGTYSTLKVQPAELEDSGVYFCASSQGSGESYNEQFFGPGTRLTVL.

V gene TRBV28 combines with J gene TRBJ2-7; D gene unclear. Looked up from germline, CDR1 is MDHEN and CDR2 is SYDVKM. The CDR3 has 14 residues. Trimming took 0 bases from V and 3 from J, leaving 9 bases between them. In nucleotides, the CDR3 is TGTGCCAGCAGTTTATGGGCGCGAGGCTACGAGCAGTACTTC. Its translation: CASSLWARGYEQYF. The variable domain in full, with the rest retrieved from reference TRBV28 and TRBJ2-7, is DVKVTQSSRYLVKRTGEKVFLECVQDMDHENMFWYRQDPGLGLRLIYFSYDVKMKEKGDIPEGYSVSREKKERFSLILESASTNQTSMYLCASSLWARGYEQYFGPGTRLTVT.

This chain uses TRBV7-2 with TRBJ1-2, with TRBD1 matching over 10 bases. V lost 3 bases and J lost 1; bases outside the gene matches: 2. The germline V gene encodes CDR1 SGHTA and CDR2 FQGNSA. CDR3 length: 15 amino acids. The CDR3 region is CASSLTGGFNYGYTF. DNA of the CDR3: TGTGCCAGCAGCTTGACAGGGGGCTTTAACTATGGCTACACCTTC.

A single count supports this clone. Compared with germline, one end of the junction differs, possibly owing to a read error. The chain has TRBV6-6 and TRBJ2-1, with TRBD1 identical over 10 bases. The CDR3 totals 15 residues. CDR1 and CDR2 (germline): MNHNY, SVGAGI (reference sequence). The CDR3 region has the DNA TGTGCCAGCACTTACCGGGACAGGGGTTTCCATGAGCAGTTCTTC. It yields the protein CASTYRDRGFHEQFF.

This clone ranks as medium-sized. The chain uses TRBV7-2 and TRBJ2-7, with D tentatively TRBD1 or TRBD2 (5 bases each). Trimming pared 8 bases from V and 6 bases from J, leaving 11 bases between. Germline-derived CDR1 and CDR2 are SGHTA and FQGNSA. The CDR3 covers 11 residues. The DNA for the CDR3 is TGTGCCAGCGGACTGGGGGTCGAGCAGTACTTC. Encoded protein: CASGLGVEQYF. Supplemented by reference TRBV7-2 and TRBJ2-7, the full variable domain reads GAGVSQSPSNKVTEKGKDVELRCDPISGHTALYWYRQSLGQGLEFLIYFQGNSAPDKSGLPSDRFSAERTGGSVSTLTIQRTQQEDSAVYLCASGLGVEQYFGPGTRLTVT.

The chain uses TRBV27 and TRBJ1-3; D unresolved. V was trimmed by 2 bases and J by 3 bases, leaving 5 bases between them. The CDR3 covers 13 residues. CDR1 is MNHEY and CDR2 is SMNVEV in the germline V gene (reference sequence). The CDR3 sequence is CASSLNGGNTIYF. In DNA, the CDR3 is TGTGCCAGCAGTTTAAACGGTGGAAACACCATATATTTT.